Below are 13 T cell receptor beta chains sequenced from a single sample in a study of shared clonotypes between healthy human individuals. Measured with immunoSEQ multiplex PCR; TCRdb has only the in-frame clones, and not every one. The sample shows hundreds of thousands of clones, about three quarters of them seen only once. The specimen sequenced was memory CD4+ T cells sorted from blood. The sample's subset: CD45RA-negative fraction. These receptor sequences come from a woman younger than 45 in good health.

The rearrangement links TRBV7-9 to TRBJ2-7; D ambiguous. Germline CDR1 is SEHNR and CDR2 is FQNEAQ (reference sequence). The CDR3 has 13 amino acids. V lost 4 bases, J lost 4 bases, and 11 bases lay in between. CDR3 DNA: TGTGCCAGCAGCTCGACTCCGCCATACGAGCAGTACTTC. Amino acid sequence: CASSSTPPYEQYF.

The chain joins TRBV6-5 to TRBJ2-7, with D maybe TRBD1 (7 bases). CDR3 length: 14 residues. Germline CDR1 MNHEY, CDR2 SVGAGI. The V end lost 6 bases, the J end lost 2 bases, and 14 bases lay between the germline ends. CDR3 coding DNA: TGTGCCAGCAGACGGGGGACAGCCACCTACGAGCAGTACTTC. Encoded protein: CASRRGTATYEQYF.

The CDR3 DNA follows: TGTGCCAGTAGTACATCAGGTCAGCAGTACTTC. Its translation: CASSTSGQQYF. The chain recombines TRBV19 with TRBJ2-7; no clear D. The CDR3 runs 11 residues. The V and J ends lost 4 bases and 8 bases respectively, with 9 bases between them. Germline V lookup: CDR1 LNHDA, CDR2 SQIVND (reference sequence).

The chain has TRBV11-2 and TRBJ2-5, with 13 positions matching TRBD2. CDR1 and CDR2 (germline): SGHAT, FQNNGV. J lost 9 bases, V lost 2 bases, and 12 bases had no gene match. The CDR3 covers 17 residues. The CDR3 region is CASSLQAGTSGVEAQYF. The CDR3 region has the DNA TGTGCCAGCAGCTTACAAGCCGGGACTAGCGGGGTTGAGGCCCAGTACTTC.

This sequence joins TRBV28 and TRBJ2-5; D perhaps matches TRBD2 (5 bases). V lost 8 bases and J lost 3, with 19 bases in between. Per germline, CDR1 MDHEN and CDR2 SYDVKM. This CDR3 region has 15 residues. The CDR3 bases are TGTGCCAGCGGTGCGCTCGGAGCGGTGGAAGAGACCCAGTACTTC. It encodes CASGALGAVEETQYF.

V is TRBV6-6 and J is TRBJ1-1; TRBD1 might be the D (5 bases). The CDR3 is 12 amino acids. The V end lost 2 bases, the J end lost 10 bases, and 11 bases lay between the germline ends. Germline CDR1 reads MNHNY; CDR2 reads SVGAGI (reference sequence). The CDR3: CASSYPPGAAFF. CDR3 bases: TGTGCCAGCAGTTACCCGCCCGGGGCAGCTTTCTTT.

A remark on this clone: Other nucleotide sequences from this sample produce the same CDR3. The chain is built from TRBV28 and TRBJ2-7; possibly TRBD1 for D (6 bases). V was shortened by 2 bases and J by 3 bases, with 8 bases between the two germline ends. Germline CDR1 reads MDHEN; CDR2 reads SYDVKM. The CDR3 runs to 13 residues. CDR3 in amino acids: CASSLGQNYEQYF. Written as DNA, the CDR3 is TGTGCCAGCAGTTTAGGACAGAACTACGAGCAGTACTTC.

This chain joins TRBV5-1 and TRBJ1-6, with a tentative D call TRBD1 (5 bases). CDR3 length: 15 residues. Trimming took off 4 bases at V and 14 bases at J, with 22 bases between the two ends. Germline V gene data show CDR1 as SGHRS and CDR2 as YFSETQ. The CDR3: CASSPTGTEGSTLHF. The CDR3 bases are TGCGCCAGCAGCCCGACCGGGACCGAGGGTTCGACCCTCCACTTT.

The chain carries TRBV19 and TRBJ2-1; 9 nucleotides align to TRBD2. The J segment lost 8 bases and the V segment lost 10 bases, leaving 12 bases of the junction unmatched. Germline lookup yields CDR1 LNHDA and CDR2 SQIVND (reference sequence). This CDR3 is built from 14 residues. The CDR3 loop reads CATSRLAGLDEQFF. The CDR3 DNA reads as TGTGCCACCTCGCGGCTAGCGGGGCTCGATGAGCAGTTCTTC.

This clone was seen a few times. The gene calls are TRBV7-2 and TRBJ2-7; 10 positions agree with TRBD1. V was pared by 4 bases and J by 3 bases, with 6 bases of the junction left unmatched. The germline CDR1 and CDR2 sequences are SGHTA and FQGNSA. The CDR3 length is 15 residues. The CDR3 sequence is CASSSAGTGVYEQYF. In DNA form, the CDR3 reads TGTGCCAGCAGCTCCGCCGGGACAGGGGTCTACGAGCAGTACTTC. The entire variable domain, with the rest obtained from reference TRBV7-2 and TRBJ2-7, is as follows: GAGVSQSPSNKVTEKGKDVELRCDPISGHTALYWYRQSLGQGLEFLIYFQGNSAPDKSGLPSDRFSAERTGGSVSTLTIQRTQQEDSAVYLCASSSAGTGVYEQYFGPGTRLTVT.

The CDR3 nucleotides are TGTGCCAGCTCCCCGGATGGGACAGGGTACATTCAGTACTTC. It specifies CASSPDGTGYIQYF. J is TRBJ2-4 and V is TRBV4-2; TRBD1 aligns across 9 bases. Germline CDR1 is LGHNA and CDR2 is YNFKEQ. Trimming at V came to 8 bases and at J to 8 bases, leaving 10 bases not matched to a gene. The CDR3 spans 14 residues.

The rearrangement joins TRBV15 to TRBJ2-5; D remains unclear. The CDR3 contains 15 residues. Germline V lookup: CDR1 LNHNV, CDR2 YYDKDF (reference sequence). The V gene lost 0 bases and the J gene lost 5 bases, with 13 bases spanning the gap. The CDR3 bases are TGTGCCACCAGCAGAGATTCCGGCGTTCTGGAGACCCAGTACTTC. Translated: CATSRDSGVLETQYF.

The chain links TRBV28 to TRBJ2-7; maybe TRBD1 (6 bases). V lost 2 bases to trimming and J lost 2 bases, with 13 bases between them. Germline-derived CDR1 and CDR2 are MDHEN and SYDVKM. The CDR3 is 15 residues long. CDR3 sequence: CASSLGVAGAYEQYF. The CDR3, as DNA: TGTGCCAGCAGTTTAGGGGTGGCAGGGGCCTACGAGCAGTACTTC. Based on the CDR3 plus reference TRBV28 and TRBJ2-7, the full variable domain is DVKVTQSSRYLVKRTGEKVFLECVQDMDHENMFWYRQDPGLGLRLIYFSYDVKMKEKGDIPEGYSVSREKKERFSLILESASTNQTSMYLCASSLGVAGAYEQYFGPGTRLTVT.